These 3 T cell receptor beta chains were sequenced from one sample in a study of blood T cell repertoires in COVID-19. TCRdb's copy holds only in-frame clones and misses some; the assay was immunoSEQ multiplex PCR. The repertoire holds around 81,000 clones, with just under 85% as singletons. The sequenced sample consisted of peripheral blood. The receptors originated from a man aged 45 to 65 with acute or convalescent COVID-19.

The rearrangement uses TRBV12-3 or TRBV12-4 and TRBJ2-3, with 8 bases fitting TRBD1. After removal of 4 bases from V and 15 bases from J, the junction contained 9 bases not matched to a gene. The CDR3 totals 12 residues. The CDR3 spells CASSSQGARCYF. The CDR3 nucleotides read TGTGCCAGCAGTTCCCAGGGGGCGAGGTGCTATTTT.

The CDR3 here is CASSLGQRMNTEAFF. CDR3 coding DNA: TGTGCCAGCAGCTTAGGACAGCGCATGAACACTGAAGCTTTCTTT. The chain is built from TRBV5-5 and TRBJ1-1; possibly TRBD1 for D (6 bases). Germline V gene data show CDR1 as SGHKS and CDR2 as YYEKEE (reference sequence). V lost 2 bases and J lost 0, with 11 bases in between. The CDR3 runs 15 residues.

The chain joins TRBV29-1 to TRBJ1-1; D perhaps matches TRBD1 (6 bases). The CDR3 sequence is 13 residues long. V was shortened by 7 bases and J by 2 bases, with 14 bases between the two germline ends. The V gene's germline CDR1 is SQVTM and CDR2 ANQGSEA. CDR3 DNA sequence: TGCAGCGGCACCCTGGACAGAAACACTGAAGCTTTCTTT. The encoded protein is CSGTLDRNTEAFF.